This TCR beta chain was observed in a study of graft-versus-host responses after intestinal transplantation. Across the whole study: Recipients had transplants, and these were multivisceral, liver-intestinal, or isolated intestinal. General study findings and limits: Ileal or blood samples showed some GvH clones first, and such clones were also found in recipient marrow. The study found high graft-versus-host to host-versus-graft clonal ratios in allografts of patients with graft-donor T cell macrochimerism.

The CDR3 runs to 15 residues. In germline, CDR1 is MNHEY, CDR2 SVGAGI. With V trimmed by 5 bases and J by 4 bases, 5 bases remained unmatched. Assay: immunoSEQ multiplex PCR; the TCRdb copy retains only in-frame clones and omits some. The table lists roughly 110,000 clones, over 85% of them singletons. This clone is a singleton in its sample. Antigen specificity is unknown. J is TRBJ1-3 and V is TRBV6-5; 10 bases are shared with TRBD1. The source is a human donor who was the organ donor for an intestinal transplant. The material was unstimulated CD4+ T cells sorted from spleen or lymph node cells, obtained before transplant. The CDR3 DNA sequence: TGTGCCAGCAGTACTGCGACAGGGGGCGGAAACACCATATATTTT. The encoded protein is CASSTATGGGNTIYF.